These T cell receptor beta chains were read from a single sample in a study of shared clonotypes between healthy human individuals. The table came from immunoSEQ multiplex PCR; TCRdb's copy has only in-frame clones and leaves some out. The sample carries about 600,000 clones, around 97% recorded once. Sequenced sample: naive CD4+ T cells sorted from blood. The origin of the receptors is a woman aged 25 to 39 in good health. CDR3s include the opening cysteine and the closing phenylalanine or tryptophan. Each record gives: V gene, J gene, D gene, CDR3 protein. The D gene is left open where the match is weak.

TRBV29-1	TRBJ2-1	TRBD2	CSAGTSGRIEQFF
TRBV5-6	TRBJ1-2	-	CASSPGLSYGYTF
TRBV27	TRBJ2-2	-	CASSGTTLAGELFF
TRBV2	TRBJ2-7	-	CASSQGGYEQYF
TRBV9	TRBJ2-3	TRBD2	CASSVRAGEADTQYF
TRBV18	TRBJ2-7	TRBD2	CASSHRGLAGPTYEQYF
TRBV6-1	TRBJ2-2	-	CASSELTGELFF
TRBV7-9	TRBJ1-5	-	CASSLGKGRGNQPQHF
TRBV11-2	TRBJ1-1	-	CASSLVAVAFF
TRBV10-3	TRBJ2-7	TRBD2	CAISNGTSGHYEQYF
TRBV2	TRBJ2-2	-	CASTPRVNGELFF
TRBV5-1	TRBJ2-7	-	CASSLAPTGSSYEQYF
TRBV28	TRBJ1-5	-	CASRGQTSNQPQHF
TRBV29-1	TRBJ1-2	TRBD1	CSVYDRGFDYGYTF
TRBV27	TRBJ2-1	TRBD1	CASSLGQLYNEQFF
TRBV9	TRBJ2-1	-	CASSVDHGKGPTHRADEQFF
TRBV5-6	TRBJ1-3	-	CASSRGYRGNTIYF
TRBV11-2	TRBJ2-7	TRBD2	CASSLRLADTYEQYF
TRBV19	TRBJ2-1	TRBD1	CASSIIPGQGTNEQFF
TRBV5-4	TRBJ2-2	TRBD2	CASSLGGRNTGELFF
TRBV11-3	TRBJ2-3	TRBD2	CASSLGSSGSTDTQYF
TRBV5-4	TRBJ2-4	-	CASSLGLGWSKNIQYF
TRBV27	TRBJ1-5	-	CASSFGGLGNQPQHF
TRBV19	TRBJ2-7	-	CASSSGSEQYF
TRBV20-1	TRBJ1-4	TRBD1	CSARDREKLFF
TRBV30	TRBJ1-5	-	CAWSDKGGNQPQHF
TRBV28	TRBJ2-1	-	CASGSSYNEQFF
TRBV30	TRBJ1-5	TRBD1	CAWESGGQQPQHF
TRBV5-1	TRBJ1-4	-	CASSLGGGPPDEKLFF
TRBV25-1	TRBJ1-3	-	CASSESNPGNTIYF
TRBV29-1	TRBJ2-7	-	CSARQEQPHYEQYF
TRBV29-1	TRBJ2-3	-	CSVEDGEDTQYF
TRBV21-1	TRBJ2-7	-	CASSKGRGFYEQYF
TRBV6-6	TRBJ2-1	TRBD2	CASSGTSRSYNEQFF
TRBV25-1	TRBJ1-2	-	CASSEGGGPAAYGYTF
TRBV18	TRBJ2-3	TRBD2	CASSPPGIGSGKQDYDTQYF
TRBV7-3	TRBJ1-1	-	CASSNSGGSFLNTEAFF
TRBV28	TRBJ2-3	-	CASGDSFTTDTQYF
TRBV28	TRBJ2-7	TRBD2	CATSTSGSSYEQYF
TRBV7-9	TRBJ1-5	-	CASSPSEGKGFGNQPQHF
TRBV4-1	TRBJ2-6	-	CASSQVTSGANVLTF
TRBV9	TRBJ2-6	-	CASSPQTSGANVLTF
TRBV5-1	TRBJ2-1	TRBD2	CASSREGGSYNEQFF
TRBV7-8	TRBJ2-7	TRBD2	CASSLVGGGGSMSEQYF
TRBV7-8	TRBJ2-5	-	CASSLERRETQYF
TRBV6-5	TRBJ2-3	TRBD2	CASSSSGMADTQYF
TRBV6-1	TRBJ1-4	-	CASSPYRSNNEKLFF
TRBV4-1	TRBJ1-5	-	CASSQDPINNQPQHF
TRBV7-8	TRBJ2-3	-	CASSLGLGTDTQYF